This TCR beta chain was retrieved from a study of blood T cells in healthy people across ages. This CDR3 has 13 residues. Germline V CDR1 and CDR2: DFQATT, SNEGSKA (reference sequence). Combining a sample-barcoded 5' primer with a J-beta primer mix, a second PCR ran for roughly 7 to 12 cycles. MiXCR, applied by TCRdb to the 5' RACE reads, yields one record per CDR3 protein. The sample records around 1,600,000 distinct CDR3 sequences, roughly 43% being singletons. This clonotype was detected only a few times. The rearrangement uses TRBV20-1 and TRBJ2-5, with TRBD1 as a possible D gene (6 bases). The J call may be in error: the DNA end matches TRBJ2-7 better. This sequence was found in a woman in her late teens or twenties in good health. The specimen sequenced was blood. CDR3 in DNA: TGCAGTGCAGAAAGCCCCGGACAGCCCGAGCAGTACTTC. Protein product: CSAESPGQPEQYF.